This passage covers 7 T cell receptor beta chains from one sample sequenced in a study of graft-versus-host responses after intestinal transplantation. TCRdb's table, derived via immunoSEQ multiplex PCR, lists solely in-frame clones and lacks some. The sample has about 120,000 clones, 85% to 95% seen once; the top ten hold around 0.12%. Their antigens are not known. The specimen comprised unstimulated CD4+ T cells sorted from spleen or lymph node cells, sampled before intestinal transplant. These receptors were obtained from a human donor who received an intestinal transplant.

V and J are TRBV30 and TRBJ2-2; D possibly corresponds to TRBD2 (6 bases). The CDR3 has 17 amino acids. Germline V gene lookup returns CDR1 GTSNPN and CDR2 SVGIG (reference sequence). Trimming took 0 bases from V and 3 from J, leaving 17 bases between them. The CDR3, as DNA: TGTGCCTGGAGTGTAGGGTGGGGGGTCAGGGACACCGGGGAGCTGTTTTTT. Translation gives CAWSVGWGVRDTGELFF.

V is TRBV7-3 and J is TRBJ2-7; TRBD1 agrees at 7 bases. CDR3 length: 12 residues. The germline V gene encodes CDR1 SGHTA and CDR2 FQGTGA. The V and J ends lost 5 bases and 7 bases, in that order; junction bases with no gene match: 5. CDR3 sequence (DNA): TGTGCCAGCAGCCGTACAGGGGAGGAGCAGTACTTC. Translating gives CASSRTGEEQYF. The entire variable domain, with the rest obtained from reference TRBV7-3 and TRBJ2-7, is as follows: GAGVSQTPSNKVTEKGKYVELRCDPISGHTALYWYRQSLGQGPEFLIYFQGTGAADDSGLPNDRFFAVRPEGSVSTLKIQRTERGDSAVYLCASSRTGEEQYFGPGTRLTVT.

This chain links TRBV10-1 with TRBJ2-7; weak D call: TRBD2 (6 bases). Trimming took off 3 bases at V and 0 bases at J, with 6 bases between the two ends. The CDR3 consists of 13 residues. Germline V gene sequence: CDR1 WNHNN, CDR2 SYGVQD (reference sequence). CDR3 residues: CASSDGSSYEQYF. CDR3 DNA: TGCGCCAGCAGTGACGGGAGCTCCTACGAGCAGTACTTC.

J is TRBJ2-3 and V is TRBV5-1; no clear D. V was pared by 4 bases and J by 0 bases, with 9 bases between. The CDR3 has 14 residues. CDR1 SGHRS and CDR2 YFSETQ come from the germline V gene. CDR3 sequence reads: CASSIGRSTDTQYF. CDR3 nucleotides: TGCGCCAGCAGCATAGGACGCAGCACAGATACGCAGTATTTT. Using reference TRBV5-1 and TRBJ2-3 for the parts outside the CDR3, the full variable domain is KAGVTQTPRYLIKTRGQQVTLSCSPISGHRSVSWYQQTPGQGLQFLFEYFSETQRNKGNFPGRFSGRQFSNSRSEMNVSTLELGDSALYLCASSIGRSTDTQYFGPGTRLTVL.

The chain carries TRBV6-5 and TRBJ1-2; 7 nucleotides match TRBD1. J gave up 6 bases and V 2 bases, and 6 bases lay outside the gene matches. The V gene's germline CDR1 is MNHEY and CDR2 SVGAGI. This CDR3 has 14 amino acids. This chain's CDR3 is CASSYLDRAHGYTF. In DNA, the CDR3 is TGTGCCAGCAGTTACCTTGACAGGGCTCATGGCTACACCTTC.

The chain links TRBV5-1 to TRBJ1-2; D perhaps matches TRBD1 (5 bases). Germline CDR1 and CDR2: SGHRS and YFSETQ. V was trimmed by 2 bases and J by 7 bases, leaving 12 bases between them. The CDR3 has 13 amino acids. CDR3 nucleotides: TGCGCCAGCAGCTTTCCTGATAGGGGTGGCTACACCTTC. Residues: CASSFPDRGGYTF. The full variable domain, its missing parts supplied by reference TRBV5-1 and TRBJ1-2, is KAGVTQTPRYLIKTRGQQVTLSCSPISGHRSVSWYQQTPGQGLQFLFEYFSETQRNKGNFPGRFSGRQFSNSRSEMNVSTLELGDSALYLCASSFPDRGGYTFGSGTRLTVV.

CDR3 sequence (DNA): TGTGCCAGCAGCTGGAACAGGGCCGCATCCGAAAAACTGTTTTTT. Protein: CASSWNRAASEKLFF. This chain uses TRBV7-9 with TRBJ1-4; a possible D gene is TRBD1 (6 bases). Deletions cut 4 bases from V and 8 bases from J, with 17 bases between. The germline V gene has CDR1 SEHNR and CDR2 FQNEAQ (reference sequence). The CDR3 has 15 residues.